The T cell receptor (beta chain) described here comes from a study of blood T cell repertoires in COVID-19. CDR1 KGHSH and CDR2 LQKENI come from the germline V gene. CDR3 length: 13 amino acids. J was trimmed by 4 bases and V by 4 bases; bases with no gene match: 0. Profiled with immunoSEQ multiplex PCR; TCRdb holds only in-frame clones, not every one. The sample contains nearly 350,000 clones, 75% to 90% of which appear only once. The chain recombines TRBV18 with TRBJ2-1; 8 bases are a match to TRBD1. The sequence was obtained from a woman aged 45-65 years with COVID-19, enrolled during active disease. The sequenced material came from peripheral blood. CDR3 region: CASSRDRYNEQFF. The CDR3 DNA reads TGTGCCAGCTCACGGGACAGGTACAATGAGCAGTTCTTC.